The source of this TCR beta chain is a study of CD8 T cells in Susac syndrome. RNA totalling 0.5 to 1 ug underwent reverse transcription with random hexamers. It was immunoSEQ multiplex PCR that amplified TCR beta CDR3 across 54 Vbeta and 13 Jbeta. TCRdb fed the immunoSEQ multiplex PCR reads into MiXCR, producing one record per CDR3 protein. Of around 45,000 distinct CDR3 sequences listed, 93% are singletons. V lost 6 bases, J lost 5 bases, and 8 bases lay in between. CDR1 and CDR2 (germline): MDHEN, SYDVKM. This CDR3 contains 11 residues. TCR beta sequencing covered blood CD8+ and CD4+ T cells. While serving as controls, healthy donors were matched for age and sex. Isolation of CD8+ and CD4+ T cells was performed negatively, whereas enrichment of TEMRA cells was done by FACS.

The sequencing sample was made of CD8+ T cells from PBMCs. The rearrangement joins TRBV28 to TRBJ2-7; TRBD2 might be the D (6 bases). The clonotype comes from a human donor in good health. The CDR3 DNA reads as TGTGCCAGCAGGGCTAGCGACGAGCAGTACTTC. Its translation is CASRASDEQYF.